The 20 T cell receptor beta chains listed next were all sequenced from one sample in a study of identical twins. TCRdb recomputed calls from the 5' RACE reads with MiXCR, one row per CDR3 protein. The sample contains fewer than 900,000 distinct CDR3 sequences, about 20% of which appear only once. These data are also associated with another study on T cells expressing NK-cell markers.

The sample was PBMCs. The receptor set was obtained from a young woman in good health.

This clonotype was detected a few times. V usage is TRBV10-3 and J usage is TRBJ2-7; 11 bases line up with TRBD1. This CDR3 has 14 amino acids. The J segment lost 7 bases and the V segment lost 9 bases, leaving 11 bases of the junction unmatched. Germline loops: CDR1 ENHRY, CDR2 SYGVKD. This chain's CDR3 is CAIVPGQGAEEQYF. CDR3 sequence (DNA): TGTGCCATTGTTCCTGGACAGGGGGCGGAAGAGCAGTACTTC.

This rearrangement joins TRBV12-3 or TRBV12-4 to TRBJ2-2, with 7 bases identical to TRBD1. The CDR3 has 15 amino acids. The CDR3 region is CASSKGAIFTGELFF. The CDR3 DNA is TGTGCGAGTTCTAAGGGGGCCATCTTCACCGGGGAGCTGTTTTTT.

V is TRBV12-3 or TRBV12-4 and J is TRBJ1-5; possible D gene TRBD1, 5 bases. V shed 7 bases and J shed 4 bases, with 17 bases lying between them. The CDR3 has 15 amino acids. DNA of the CDR3: TGTGCCAGCACTTACGGGGCCCAGAGGAATCAGCCCCAGCATTTT. Amino acid sequence: CASTYGAQRNQPQHF.

The chain recombines TRBV18 with TRBJ1-4, with D possibly being TRBD1 (5 bases). The V gene's germline CDR1 is KGHSH and CDR2 LQKENI. The CDR3 consists of 17 residues. V lost 4 bases and J 7 bases, leaving 22 bases between the germline ends. The CDR3 DNA reads TGTGCCAGCTCACAAGACAGAGGAGGGCTGAGCGGTGAAAAACTGTTTTTT. This gives the protein CASSQDRGGLSGEKLFF.

The chain is built from TRBV5-1 and TRBJ2-7; 11 bases map to TRBD2. This CDR3 has 16 residues. The V segment lost 4 bases and the J segment 7 bases; nucleotides outside the gene matches: 13. Germline values: CDR1 SGHRS, CDR2 YFSETQ. CDR3: CASSPGTSGIPWEQYF. CDR3 nucleotides: TGCGCCAGCAGCCCCGGGACTAGCGGCATCCCATGGGAGCAGTACTTC.

This clonotype has a handful of counts. This sequence joins TRBV3-1 and TRBJ2-1; either TRBD1 or TRBD2 may fit D (5 bases each). The CDR3 has 16 residues. The germline V and J ends were trimmed by 1 base and 0 bases, with 10 bases remaining between them. In germline, CDR1 is LGHDT, CDR2 YNNKEL (reference sequence). In DNA form, the CDR3 reads TGTGCCAGCAGCCAAGCGGGGCCGAGCTCCTACAATGAGCAGTTCTTC. Its protein is CASSQAGPSSYNEQFF.

V is TRBV6-1 and J is TRBJ2-5; D possibly corresponds to TRBD2 (6 bases). Trimming removed 6 bases at V and 5 bases at J, with 16 bases between. Germline assignment: CDR1 MNHNS and CDR2 SASEGT. The CDR3 sequence is 14 residues long. CDR3 in amino acids: CASSPTGGSETQYF. CDR3 DNA: TGTGCCAGCAGCCCGACCGGGGGTTCGGAGACCCAGTACTTC.

The rearrangement uses TRBV6-2 or TRBV6-3 and TRBJ1-2; D remains ambiguous. Trimming pared 6 bases from V and 2 bases from J, leaving 13 bases between. The CDR3 is 14 amino acids. CDR1 MNHEY and CDR2 SVGEGT come from the germline V gene. The CDR3, as DNA: TGTGCCAGCAGCACCGATCGGGCCAACTATGGCTACACCTTC. Translation gives CASSTDRANYGYTF.

Ten or more counts support this clonotype. The CDR3 DNA is TGTGCCAGCATGGCTACCGGGACTAGCGGGAGTGTGTTATCCTACAATGAGCAGTTCTTC. Amino acid sequence: CASMATGTSGSVLSYNEQFF. The chain carries TRBV12-3 or TRBV12-4 and TRBJ2-1; 14 bases match TRBD2. The CDR3 runs 20 residues. The junction had 15 bases not matched to a gene; V was cut back by 7 bases and J by 1 base.

This clonotype was counted ten times or more. This chain joins TRBV20-1 and TRBJ1-6; no definite D call. The V and J ends lost 0 bases and 3 bases respectively, with 9 bases between them. This CDR3 contains 15 residues. Germline V gene data show CDR1 as DFQATT and CDR2 as SNEGSKA (reference sequence). The CDR3 nucleotides read TGCAGTGCTAGAGATCGGGTATTCTATAATTCACCCCTCCACTTT. Translated: CSARDRVFYNSPLHF.

This clonotype was counted ten times or more. CDR3 coding DNA: TGTGCCAGCAGTTTGACGGAACGGGGGGGCGTAGATACGCAGTATTTT. Residues: CASSLTERGGVDTQYF. The chain combines TRBV12-3 or TRBV12-4 with TRBJ2-3; TRBD2 agrees at 8 bases. The V gene end was trimmed by 3 bases and the J gene end by 5 bases; junction bases not matched to a gene: 10. The CDR3 covers 16 residues.

The CDR3 sequence is CASRRDSANEQFF. The DNA for the CDR3 is TGTGCCAGTCGCCGGGACTCGGCGAATGAGCAGTTCTTC. V and J are TRBV12-3 or TRBV12-4 and TRBJ2-1; possible D gene TRBD2, 6 bases. The CDR3 is 13 residues long. The V end was cut by 9 bases, the J end by 7 bases, with 16 bases between.

This clonotype was recorded a few times. This chain joins TRBV20-1 and TRBJ2-7, with TRBD1 matching over 9 bases. Germline loops: CDR1 DFQATT, CDR2 SNEGSKA (reference sequence). Trimming removed 5 bases from V and 4 bases from J; junction bases left unmatched: 9. The CDR3 covers 14 residues. The CDR3 DNA follows: TGCAGTGCTCCGAGCCCGGGACAGGGTTACGAGCAGTACTTC. As protein: CSAPSPGQGYEQYF.

This rearrangement joins TRBV20-1 to TRBJ2-5, with D possibly being TRBD1 (6 bases). The CDR3 contains 15 residues. The germline V and J ends were trimmed by 5 bases and 2 bases, with 18 bases remaining between them. CDR1 and CDR2 from the germline V gene are DFQATT and SNEGSKA (reference sequence). The CDR3 loop is CSAFNRATPQETQYF. CDR3 coding DNA: TGCAGTGCTTTCAACAGGGCCACCCCACAAGAGACCCAGTACTTC.

There are a few counts of this clonotype. This sequence joins TRBV4-2 and TRBJ2-1; TRBD2 matches 9 bases. This CDR3 is built from 14 residues. V gave up 7 bases and J gave up 7 bases; unmatched junction bases: 8. CDR1 LGHNA and CDR2 YNFKEQ come from the germline V gene. The CDR3, as DNA: TGTGCCAGCACTGTGAGCGGGGGGTTAAATGAGCAGTTCTTC. Amino acids: CASTVSGGLNEQFF.

This chain joins TRBV30 and TRBJ2-1; the D gene is possibly TRBD2 (6 bases). The CDR3 extends over 14 amino acids. The V end was cut by 8 bases, the J end by 6 bases, with 20 bases between. Germline CDR1 reads GTSNPN; CDR2 reads SVGIG (reference sequence). CDR3 nucleotides: TGTGCCGCCTGGAGGGTAGCTTCTATCAATGAGCAGTTCTTC. It translates to CAAWRVASINEQFF.

The chain links TRBV20-1 to TRBJ2-1; D gene ambiguous. This CDR3 is built from 12 residues. The germline V gene has CDR1 DFQATT and CDR2 SNEGSKA (reference sequence). The V end lost 5 bases, the J end lost 2 bases, and 7 bases lay between the germline ends. CDR3 DNA: TGCAGTGCTGCCAGGCCCTACAATGAGCAGTTCTTC. Protein sequence: CSAARPYNEQFF.

The V and J genes are TRBV20-1 and TRBJ2-1; D gene uncertain. This CDR3 contains 16 residues. Trimming shortened V by 3 bases and J by 4 bases, and 19 bases separated the two germline ends. Germline values: CDR1 DFQATT, CDR2 SNEGSKA (reference sequence). This CDR3 reads CSASPSMDEKYNEQFF. The DNA for the CDR3 is TGCAGTGCTAGCCCTAGTATGGATGAAAAATACAATGAGCAGTTCTTC.

V is TRBV5-1 and J is TRBJ1-5; D may be TRBD1 (5 bases). The germline gives CDR1 SGHRS, CDR2 YFSETQ. The CDR3 spans 16 residues. The V and J ends lost 0 bases and 6 bases respectively, with 16 bases between them. Written as DNA, the CDR3 is TGCGCCAGCAGCTTGGAAGGGTCAGGGATCGGTCAGCCCCAGCATTTT. Its translation: CASSLEGSGIGQPQHF. Drawing the rest from reference TRBV5-1 and TRBJ1-5, the complete variable domain is KAGVTQTPRYLIKTRGQQVTLSCSPISGHRSVSWYQQTPGQGLQFLFEYFSETQRNKGNFPGRFSGRQFSNSRSEMNVSTLELGDSALYLCASSLEGSGIGQPQHFGDGTRLSIL.

V is TRBV20-1 and J is TRBJ1-1, with D unclear. V was pared by 1 base and J by 8 bases, with 14 bases between. The CDR3 consists of 13 residues. Germline loops: CDR1 DFQATT, CDR2 SNEGSKA (reference sequence). CDR3 in DNA: TGCAGTGCTAGAGGTACCATTATCCTCGAAGCTTTCTTT. It codes for CSARGTIILEAFF.